This is a list of T cell receptor beta chains from one sample in a study of cytomegalovirus exposure and HLA in healthy donors. The protocol was immunoSEQ multiplex PCR, while the TCRdb copy is restricted to in-frame clones and leaves out a portion. This table has approximately 220,000 clones, more than 60% appearing once. The specimen sequenced was PBMCs. These TCRs come from a woman in her 30s in good health and CMV-seronegative. CDR3s include the opening cysteine and the closing phenylalanine or tryptophan. Fields, in order: V gene, D gene, J gene, CDR3 length, clone size, CDR3 protein, CDR3 DNA. D genes are given only for firm matches. A row's size may be missing; if present it is once, few, many or a size class.

>TRBV5-4|.|TRBJ2-1|13|.
CASSVDRDNEQFF
TGTGCCAGCAGCGTGGACAGAGACAATGAGCAGTTCTTC
>TRBV4-1|TRBD2|TRBJ2-1|17|.
CVSSQEFFVAGAYEQFF
TGCGTCAGCAGCCAAGAATTTTTCGTAGCGGGAGCTTATGAGCAGTTCTTC
>TRBV18|TRBD2|TRBJ2-7|14|.
CASSPPAGGYEQYF
TGTGCCAGCTCACCACCGGCGGGGGGATACGAGCAGTACTTC
>TRBV29-1|TRBD1|TRBJ2-3|14|.
CSADPGQGGNTQYF
TGCAGCGCTGACCCAGGACAGGGGGGGAATACGCAGTATTTT
>TRBV2|.|TRBJ2-5|15|.
CASSDVKAARETQYF
TGTGCCAGCAGTGACGTTAAGGCGGCCCGGGAGACCCAGTACTTC
>TRBV18|TRBD1|TRBJ2-1|14|.
CASSLRDRGYEQFF
TGTGCCAGCTCACTCCGGGACAGGGGCTATGAGCAGTTCTTC
>TRBV5-1|.|TRBJ1-2|13|few
CASSLGLEVGYTF
TGCGCCAGCAGCTTGGGTCTAGAAGTTGGCTACACCTTC
>TRBV9|TRBD2|TRBJ2-2|19|.
CASSVLSGLAGGITGELFF
TGTGCCAGCAGCGTACTCAGTGGCCTAGCGGGAGGAATCACCGGGGAGCTGTTTTTT
>TRBV5-6|TRBD1|TRBJ2-1|17|.
CASRFTLGQGAGDEQFF
TGTGCCAGCAGATTCACTCTAGGCCAGGGGGCTGGGGATGAGCAGTTCTTC
>TRBV7-9|TRBD2|TRBJ2-6|18|.
CASTASGVTSSGANVLTF
TGTGCCAGCACGGCTAGCGGGGTCACGAGCTCTGGGGCCAACGTCCTGACTTTC
>TRBV6-5|TRBD2|TRBJ2-5|15|once
CASTAGLAGGETQYF
TGTGCCAGCACTGCGGGACTAGCGGGAGGAGAGACCCAGTACTTC
>TRBV10-2|TRBD2|TRBJ2-7|15|.
CASSLTLAGGDEQYF
TGCGCCAGCAGCCTTACGCTAGCGGGAGGAGACGAGCAGTACTTC
>TRBV18|.|TRBJ1-1|13|once
CASSNRRDTEAFF
TGTGCCAGCTCAAACAGGAGGGACACTGAAGCTTTCTTT
>TRBV2|.|TRBJ2-3|15|.
CASRLTSLGTDTQYF
TGTGCCAGCAGGCTGACATCATTGGGCACAGATACGCAGTATTTT
>TRBV30|TRBD2|TRBJ2-1|16|.
CAWRGTSGRRGNEQFF
TGTGCCTGGAGGGGAACCAGCGGGAGAAGGGGAAATGAGCAGTTCTTC
>TRBV2|.|TRBJ1-1|13|.
CASGGVGNTEAFF
TGTGCCAGCGGGGGGGTCGGGAACACTGAGGCTTTCTTT
>TRBV11-2|TRBD2|TRBJ2-3|17|.
CASSLDLISGWADTQYF
TGTGCCAGCAGCTTAGATCTAATTAGCGGGTGGGCAGATACGCAGTATTTT
>TRBV10-2|.|TRBJ2-7|18|.
CASSEPLFSGGANYEQYF
TGCGCCAGCAGTGAGCCCCTGTTCTCCGGCGGAGCAAACTACGAGCAGTACTTC
>TRBV2|.|TRBJ1-2|14|.
CASSVEEAYYGYTF
TGTGCCAGCAGTGTGGAGGAGGCGTACTATGGCTACACCTTC
>TRBV6-5|TRBD1|TRBJ2-5|15|.
CASSSDRGHGETQYF
TGTGCCAGCAGTTCCGACAGGGGGCACGGAGAGACCCAGTACTTC
>TRBV19|.|TRBJ2-2|14|.
CASSIRVNTGELFF
TGTGCCAGTAGTATACGGGTGAACACCGGGGAGCTGTTTTTT
>TRBV6-1|TRBD1|TRBJ2-5|14|.
CASRLDRGGETQYF
TGTGCCAGCAGACTGGACAGGGGGGGAGAGACCCAGTACTTC
>TRBV5-1|TRBD1|TRBJ1-2|16|once
CASSLDGTGGNYGYTF
TGCGCCAGCAGCTTGGATGGGACAGGGGGAAACTATGGCTACACCTTC
>TRBV19|TRBD1|TRBJ2-3|16|.
CASSIVPGTGSDTQYF
TGTGCCAGTAGTATAGTTCCAGGGACAGGGTCAGATACGCAGTATTTT
>TRBV11-2|TRBD1|TRBJ1-1|14|.
CASSSDRVNTEAFF
TGTGCCAGCAGCTCGGACAGGGTGAACACTGAAGCTTTCTTT